This TCR beta chain was sequenced for a study of blood T cells in healthy people across ages. Study observations and caveats: When one million T cells were used, diversity estimates were thought to be underestimates.

Germline V gives CDR1 MNHEY, CDR2 SVGAGI. The CDR3 loop spans 13 amino acids. Trimming shortened V by 6 bases and J by 4 bases, and 11 bases separated the two germline ends. Every donor provided roughly 10 milliliters of peripheral blood. Every sample had a minimum of 6 million PBMCs isolated. Notes on this clonotype: Its antigen is not known.

With a J-beta primer mix and a sample-barcoded 5' primer, a second PCR ran roughly 6 to 11 cycles. Each cDNA molecule received a tag from a template-switch adaptor that had 12 random nucleotides. MiXCR was run by TCRdb on the 5' RACE reads, yielding one entry per CDR3 protein. This table holds 850,000 to 1,000,000 distinct CDR3 sequences, just over 50% found once. This sequence originates from a woman between 55 and 75 years old in good health. The rearrangement uses TRBV6-5 and TRBJ2-3, with unresolved D. Sequencing was performed on blood. In DNA, the CDR3 is TGTGCCAGCAGCCCTGTACTTCCAGATACGCAGTATTTT. Translating it yields CASSPVLPDTQYF.